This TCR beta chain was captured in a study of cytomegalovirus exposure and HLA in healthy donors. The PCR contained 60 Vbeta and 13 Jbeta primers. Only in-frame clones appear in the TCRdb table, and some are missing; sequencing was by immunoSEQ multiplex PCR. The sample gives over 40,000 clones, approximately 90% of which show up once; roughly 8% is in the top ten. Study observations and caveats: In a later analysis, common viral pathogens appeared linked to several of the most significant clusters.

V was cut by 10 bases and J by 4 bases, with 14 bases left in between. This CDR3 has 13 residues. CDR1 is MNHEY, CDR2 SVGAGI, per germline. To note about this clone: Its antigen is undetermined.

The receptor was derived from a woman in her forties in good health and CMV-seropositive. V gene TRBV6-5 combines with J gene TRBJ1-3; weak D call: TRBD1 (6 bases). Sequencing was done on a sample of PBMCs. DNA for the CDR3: TGTGCCACCGGGTACAGGGCCGGAAACACCATATATTTT. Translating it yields CATGYRAGNTIYF.